The sequence of this T cell receptor (beta chain) was determined in a study of CD8 T cells in ankylosing spondylitis. Study findings and constraints: Among TCR beta sequences, a motif of under ten highly homologous variants appeared characteristic of ankylosing spondylitis blood. Reports of some motif variants in reactive arthritis synovial fluid and blood predate this one. Reported data indicate significant enrichment of disease-linked clones within matched ankylosing spondylitis synovial fluid.

On this clonotype itself: What it binds is not known.

Libraries for TCR beta were made by quantitative 5'-RACE with molecular barcodes. TCRdb reanalysed the 5' RACE reads using MiXCR and keeps one entry per CDR3 protein. Among about 130,000 distinct CDR3 sequences listed, around 7% were seen once. The CDR3 totals 14 residues. Trimming cost V 4 bases and J 6 bases; bases outside gene matches: 8. Germline V gene sequence: CDR1 SGHRS, CDR2 YFSETQ. The rearrangement joins TRBV5-1 to TRBJ2-3, with 7 bases lining up with TRBD2. Sequencing was carried out using blood, either unsorted or a sorted T cell fraction (not recorded which). The sequence was obtained from a male donor with ankylosing spondylitis or in good health (not recorded which). The CDR3 bases are TGCGCCAGCAGCGTGGACGGACTAGTGGATACGCAGTATTTT. Translation gives CASSVDGLVDTQYF.